This TCR beta chain stems from a study of hypomethylating agent response in myelodysplastic syndrome listed by TCRdb under 2021. Turning to the overall study: The hypomethylating agent given was azacitidine in about 70% of the 11 patients and decitabine in 3 of 11 patients. The cohort was composed of under ten male and a couple of female myelodysplastic syndrome patients. Patients had a mean age of approximately 67 +/- 5.9 years, and a diploid cytogenetic profile was the most common. The most frequent mutation was TET2, found in about 45% of the 11 patients. Roughly 6 patients had a response of complete response or hematologic improvement, and five patients did not respond. Response was defined as complete response or hematologic improvement, and patients who met neither criterion were classified as non-responders.

Bulk bone marrow was analyzed, and T-cell subsets were not sorted. Immunosequencing of the TCR beta CDR3 regions was performed on bone marrow from around 10 myelodysplastic syndrome patients before and after hypomethylating agent therapy. For longitudinal repertoire tracking, every patient provided one baseline bone marrow and two to three bone marrows collected at different post-treatment timepoints. Genomic DNA was extracted from whole bone marrow, and quality was checked by TapeStation, NanoDrop OneC and PicoGreen assays. Results the study describes overall, beyond this receptor: Possible recognition of novel MDS antigens by the shared GLIPH2 clusters was not confirmed, and experimental validation of that possible recognition is needed. Novel clonotypes emerged more often in responders, while non-responders showed more contracted clonotypes after treatment. No significant change in richness, rarefaction diversity or clonality was detected after hypomethylating agent treatment, either across all patients or within response groups. Healthy control donors were not age-matched to MDS patients, which could have impacted the MDS versus healthy comparison. The cohort was small, with only 11 patients analyzed.

Remarks on this clone: The clone's antigen remains unknown. One base away there is no much larger clone; base qualities are not given.

CDR1 is given as MNHNY and CDR2 as SVGAGI, both from the germline V gene (reference sequence). The CDR3 covers 15 residues, taking in both the cysteine and the phenylalanine. Solely the CDR3 DNA is kept, with 45 bases framed from the first base. Clipping removes 0 bases from V and 5 bases from J, with 3 as the unmatched junction base count. Receptor amplification or capture employed the immunoSEQ multiplex PCR assay. Survey resolution was used, with two replicates of approximately 200 ng each, totaling 400 ng of DNA per sample. Rearranged TCRB sequences in genomic DNA were detected with the hsTCRB kit, which uses multiplex PCR primers directed at V and J genes. To amplify the CDR3 region, the first PCR ran for about 33 cycles with the QIAGEN Multiplex PCR Kit. A second PCR of approximately 8 cycles attached sample barcodes and Illumina adapters to each replicate. Quantification of the pooled libraries was done with a QuantStudio 6 and the KAPA library quantification kit. Around 15 pM of pooled libraries were sequenced on an Illumina MiSeq with 156-cycle single-end reads and a 15-cycle index read. Per the original workflow: VDJdb annotation flagged approximately 1.8% of over 150,000 unique clonotypes as previously reported viral-epitope-specific. The immunoSEQ Data Assistant and immunoSEQ Analyzer turned the raw reads into TCRB repertoires that were normalized and annotated. Clonotypes were analyzed with BioAnalyzer and version 0.6.5 of the immunarch R package. Richness was estimated after downsampling every repertoire to the clone count of the smallest repertoire. Clonotypes were classified as expanded, contracted or novel by Fisher's exact tests, with novel defined as zero frequency before treatment. GLIPH2 clustered significantly changed CDR3 beta sequences using simulation_depth=1000 and kmer_min_depth=3, excluding CDR3s shorter than five residues. Held by TCRdb, this immuneACCESS table contains in-frame sequences only and omits some clones. Under half of the omission traces to an unresolved V gene where checked; the cause of the rest is unknown. V and J calls and clone size are as listed in that table; D and trimming were resolved from the DNA. The sample table lists 1,500 to 2,500 clones, 86% of them with a count of one. In total, the top ten clones hold more than 20% of the sample.

Rearrangement joined TRBV6-6 to TRBJ1-5; the junction holds 8 bases that match TRBD1. This TCR was recovered from a human donor with myelodysplastic syndrome. The source material was bone marrow, sampled before or after starting hypomethylating agent treatment for myelodysplastic syndrome (not recorded which). In nucleotides, the sequence is TGTGCCAGCAGTTACTCGTCAGGGGGCGATCAGCCCCAGCATTTT. Translated, this gives CASSYSSGGDQPQHF.